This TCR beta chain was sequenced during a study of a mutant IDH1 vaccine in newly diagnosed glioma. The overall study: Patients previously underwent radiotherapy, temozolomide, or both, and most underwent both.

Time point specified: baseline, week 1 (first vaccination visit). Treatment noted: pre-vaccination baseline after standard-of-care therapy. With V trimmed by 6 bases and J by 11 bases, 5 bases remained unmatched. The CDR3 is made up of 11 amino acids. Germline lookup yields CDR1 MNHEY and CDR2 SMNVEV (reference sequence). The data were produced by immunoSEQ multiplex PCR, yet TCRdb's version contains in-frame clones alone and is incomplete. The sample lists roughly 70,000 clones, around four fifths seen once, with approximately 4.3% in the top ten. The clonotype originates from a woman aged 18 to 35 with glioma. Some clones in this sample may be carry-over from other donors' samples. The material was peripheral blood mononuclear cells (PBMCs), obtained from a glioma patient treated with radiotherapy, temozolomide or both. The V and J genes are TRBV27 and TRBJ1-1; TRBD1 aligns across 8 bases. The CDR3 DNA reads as TGTGCCAGCAGCTACAGGGGGTGGGCTTTCTTT. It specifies CASSYRGWAFF.